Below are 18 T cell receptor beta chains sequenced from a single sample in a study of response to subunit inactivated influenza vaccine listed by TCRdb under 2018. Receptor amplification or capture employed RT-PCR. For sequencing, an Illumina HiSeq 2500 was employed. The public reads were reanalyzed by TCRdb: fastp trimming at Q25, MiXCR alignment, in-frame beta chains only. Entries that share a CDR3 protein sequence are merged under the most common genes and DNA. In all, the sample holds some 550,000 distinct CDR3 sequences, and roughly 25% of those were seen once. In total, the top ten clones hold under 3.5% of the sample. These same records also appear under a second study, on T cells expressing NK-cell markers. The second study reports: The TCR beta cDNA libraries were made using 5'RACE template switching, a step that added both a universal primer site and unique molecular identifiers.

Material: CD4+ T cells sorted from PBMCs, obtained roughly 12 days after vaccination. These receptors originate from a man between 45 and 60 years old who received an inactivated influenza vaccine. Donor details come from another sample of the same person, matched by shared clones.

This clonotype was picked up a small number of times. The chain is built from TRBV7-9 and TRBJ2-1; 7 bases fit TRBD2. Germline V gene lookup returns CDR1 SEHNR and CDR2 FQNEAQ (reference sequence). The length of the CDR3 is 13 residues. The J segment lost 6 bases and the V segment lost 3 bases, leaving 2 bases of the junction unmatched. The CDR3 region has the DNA TGTGCCAGCAGCTTTCCGGGGGGCAATGAGCAGTTCTTC. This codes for CASSFPGGNEQFF.

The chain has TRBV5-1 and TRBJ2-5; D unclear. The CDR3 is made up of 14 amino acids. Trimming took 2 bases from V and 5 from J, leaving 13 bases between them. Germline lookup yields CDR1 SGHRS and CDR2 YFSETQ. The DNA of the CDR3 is TGCGCCAGCAGCTTCGGCAACCTTGGGGAGACCCAGTACTTC. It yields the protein CASSFGNLGETQYF.

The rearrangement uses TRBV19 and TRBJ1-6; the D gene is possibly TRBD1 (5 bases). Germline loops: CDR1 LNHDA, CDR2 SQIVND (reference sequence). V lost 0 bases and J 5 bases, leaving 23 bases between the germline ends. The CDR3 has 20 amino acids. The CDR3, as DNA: TGTGCCAGTAGTATAGATCGACCGGGACGACTTCTCACTAATAATTCACCCCTCCACTTT. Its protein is CASSIDRPGRLLTNNSPLHF. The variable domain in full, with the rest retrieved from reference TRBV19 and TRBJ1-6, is DGGITQSPKYLFRKEGQNVTLSCEQNLNHDAMYWYRQDPGQGLRLIYYSQIVNDFQKGDIAEGYSVSREKKESFPLTVTSAQKNPTAFYLCASSIDRPGRLLTNNSPLHFGNGTRLTVT.

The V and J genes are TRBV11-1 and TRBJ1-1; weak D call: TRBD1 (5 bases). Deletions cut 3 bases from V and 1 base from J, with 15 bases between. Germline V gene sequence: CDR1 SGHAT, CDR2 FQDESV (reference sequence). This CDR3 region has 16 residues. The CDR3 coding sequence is TGTGCCAGCAGCTTGGGTCAGGGATTTGCGAACACTGAAGCTTTCTTT. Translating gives CASSLGQGFANTEAFF.

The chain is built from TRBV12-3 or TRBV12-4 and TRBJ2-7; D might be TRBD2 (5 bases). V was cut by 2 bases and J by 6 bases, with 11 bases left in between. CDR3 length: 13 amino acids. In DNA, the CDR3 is TGTGCCAGCAGTTTATATTCGGGATCCGAGCAGTACTTC. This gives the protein CASSLYSGSEQYF.

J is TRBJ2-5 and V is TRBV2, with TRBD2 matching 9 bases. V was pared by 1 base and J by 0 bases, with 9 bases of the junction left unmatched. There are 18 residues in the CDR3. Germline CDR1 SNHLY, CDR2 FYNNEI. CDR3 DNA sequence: TGTGCCAGCAGTGAAGGGCGGCTAGCGGGGCGGTACCAAGAGACCCAGTACTTC. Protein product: CASSEGRLAGRYQETQYF. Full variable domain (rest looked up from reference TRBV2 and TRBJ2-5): EPEVTQTPSHQVTQMGQEVILRCVPISNHLYFYWYRQILGQKVEFLVSFYNNEISEKSEIFDDQFSVERPDGSNFTLKIRSTKLEDSAMYFCASSEGRLAGRYQETQYFGPGTRLLVL.

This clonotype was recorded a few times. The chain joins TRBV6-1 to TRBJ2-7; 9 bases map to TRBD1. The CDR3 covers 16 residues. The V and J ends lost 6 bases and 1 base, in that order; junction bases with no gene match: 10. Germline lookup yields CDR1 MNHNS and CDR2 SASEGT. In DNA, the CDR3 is TGTGCCAGCAGACACACGACCGGGACAGGGTCCTACGAGCAGTACTTC. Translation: CASRHTTGTGSYEQYF.

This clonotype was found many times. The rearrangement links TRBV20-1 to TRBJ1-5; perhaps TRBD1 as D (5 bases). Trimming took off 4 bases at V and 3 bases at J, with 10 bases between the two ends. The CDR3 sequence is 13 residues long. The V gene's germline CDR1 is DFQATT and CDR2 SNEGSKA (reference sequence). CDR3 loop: CSATRQPNQPQHF. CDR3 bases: TGCAGTGCTACCCGACAGCCCAATCAGCCCCAGCATTTT.

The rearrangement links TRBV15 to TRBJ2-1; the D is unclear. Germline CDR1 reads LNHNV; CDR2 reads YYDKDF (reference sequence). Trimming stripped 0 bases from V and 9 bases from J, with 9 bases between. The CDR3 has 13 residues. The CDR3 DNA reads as TGTGCCACCAGCAGAGATACCCAGCCTGAGCAGTTCTTC. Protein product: CATSRDTQPEQFF.

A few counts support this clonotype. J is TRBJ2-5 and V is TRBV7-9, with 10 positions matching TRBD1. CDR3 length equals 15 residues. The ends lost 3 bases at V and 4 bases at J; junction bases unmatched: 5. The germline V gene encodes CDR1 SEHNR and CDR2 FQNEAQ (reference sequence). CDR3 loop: CASSFGTGVTETQYF. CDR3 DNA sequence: TGTGCCAGCAGCTTCGGGACAGGGGTTACAGAGACCCAGTACTTC.

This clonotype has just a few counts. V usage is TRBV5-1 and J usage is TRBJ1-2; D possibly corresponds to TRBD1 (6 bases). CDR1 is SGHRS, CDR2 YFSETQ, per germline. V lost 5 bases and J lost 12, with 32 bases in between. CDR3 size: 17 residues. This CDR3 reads CASRPGSFHSLGAYNTF. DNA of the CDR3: TGCGCCAGCAGGCCAGGATCCTTTCACTCGTTGGGGGCTTACAACACCTTC.

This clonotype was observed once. The CDR3 DNA follows: TGTGCCAGCAGCTTGGAACAGGTCCTCCTACTAAACTATGGCTACACCTTC. Translating it yields CASSLEQVLLLNYGYTF. This chain uses TRBV5-5 with TRBJ1-2; TRBD1 is a possible D gene (5 bases). The CDR3 has 17 amino acids. With 0 bases removed from V and 2 bases from J, the gap between germline ends came to 17 bases. Germline CDR1 is SGHKS and CDR2 is YYEKEE (reference sequence). The full variable domain, its missing parts supplied by reference TRBV5-5 and TRBJ1-2, is DAGVTQSPTHLIKTRGQQVTLRCSPISGHKSVSWYQQVLGQGPQFIFQYYEKEERGRGNFPDRFSARQFPNYSSELNVNALLLGDSALYLCASSLEQVLLLNYGYTFGSGTRLTVV.

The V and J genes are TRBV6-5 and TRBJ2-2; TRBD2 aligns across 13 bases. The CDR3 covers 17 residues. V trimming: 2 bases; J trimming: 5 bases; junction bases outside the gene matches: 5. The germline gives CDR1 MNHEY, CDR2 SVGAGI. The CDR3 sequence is CASSYTSGGAGTGELFF. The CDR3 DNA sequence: TGTGCCAGCAGTTACACTAGCGGGGGGGCCGGGACCGGGGAGCTGTTTTTT.

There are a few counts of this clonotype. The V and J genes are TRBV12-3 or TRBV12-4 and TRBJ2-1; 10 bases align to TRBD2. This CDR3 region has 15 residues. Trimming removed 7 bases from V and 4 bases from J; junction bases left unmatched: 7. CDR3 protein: CASTLSGGNYNEQFF. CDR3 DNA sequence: TGTGCCAGCACCCTTAGCGGGGGGAATTACAATGAGCAGTTCTTC.

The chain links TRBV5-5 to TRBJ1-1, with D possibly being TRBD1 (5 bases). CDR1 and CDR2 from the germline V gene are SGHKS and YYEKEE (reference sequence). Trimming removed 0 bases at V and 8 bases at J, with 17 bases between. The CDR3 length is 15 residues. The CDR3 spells CASSLEVSGISEAFF. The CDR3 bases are TGTGCCAGCAGCTTGGAAGTTTCAGGGATTAGCGAAGCTTTCTTT.

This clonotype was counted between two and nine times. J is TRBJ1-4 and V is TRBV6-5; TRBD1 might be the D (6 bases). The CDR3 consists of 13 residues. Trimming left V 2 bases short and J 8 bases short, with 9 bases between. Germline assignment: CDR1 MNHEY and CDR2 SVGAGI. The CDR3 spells CASSYRDKEKLFF. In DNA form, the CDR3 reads TGTGCCAGCAGTTACCGGGACAAAGAAAAACTGTTTTTT.

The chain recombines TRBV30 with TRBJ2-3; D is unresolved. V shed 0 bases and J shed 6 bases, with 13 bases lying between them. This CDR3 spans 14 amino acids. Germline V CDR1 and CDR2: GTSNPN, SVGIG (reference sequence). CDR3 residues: CAWSVFGQTDTQYF. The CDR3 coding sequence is TGTGCCTGGAGTGTTTTTGGGCAGACGGATACGCAGTATTTT.

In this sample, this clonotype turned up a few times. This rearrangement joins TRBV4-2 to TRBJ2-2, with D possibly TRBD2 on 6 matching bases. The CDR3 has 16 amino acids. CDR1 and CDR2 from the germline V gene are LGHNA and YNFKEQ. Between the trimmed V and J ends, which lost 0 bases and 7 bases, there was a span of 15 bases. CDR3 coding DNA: TGTGCCAGCAGCCAAGATTGGGGGGAATGGGGCGGGGAGCTGTTTTTT. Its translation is CASSQDWGEWGGELFF.